Sequencing of this T cell receptor beta chain was carried out in a study of early T cells in non-severe SARS-CoV-2 infection. Study details: Sequencing targeted bulk RNA from unsorted whole blood, leaving chains unpaired.

Germline values: CDR1 MNHEY, CDR2 SMNVEV (reference sequence). The ends lost 4 bases at V and 2 bases at J; junction bases unmatched: 13. This CDR3 has 19 residues. This clonotype came up a few times. Each CDR3 protein is one row after TCRdb ran MiXCR on the 5' RACE reads. The profile covers tens of thousands of distinct CDR3 sequences, with 13% appearing a single time and about 8.3% taken by the ten largest. The V gene is TRBV27, the J gene TRBJ2-3; 12 bases are a match to TRBD2. The sample was whole blood. The TCR comes from an adult who was a healthcare worker with PCR-confirmed SARS-CoV-2 infection or an uninfected control (not recorded which). CDR3 bases: TGTGCCAGCAGTTACCTCCGAGGACTAGCGGGGTTTCACACAGATACGCAGTATTTT. This translates into CASSYLRGLAGFHTDTQYF.